The present TCR beta chain was sequenced within a study of cytomegalovirus exposure and HLA in healthy donors. PCR amplification relied on 60 Vbeta primers (plus 13 Jbeta primers). Sequencing was performed with immunoSEQ multiplex PCR; in TCRdb, only in-frame clones are kept and a portion is missing. In the table there are some 120,000 clones, 75% of which are singletons. Study findings and constraints: Presence/absence analyses supposed approximately even sequencing depth among donors.

Notes on this clone: Its target is not known.

Sequences were obtained from PBMCs. This TCR derives from a middle-aged woman in good health and CMV-seropositive.

CDR3: CAAERLGRINTEAFF. As DNA, the CDR3 is TGTGCCGCTGAAAGATTAGGGAGGATTAACACTGAAGCTTTCTTT. The chain is built from TRBV6-1 and TRBJ1-1, with D uncertain. Trimming stripped 11 bases from V and 2 bases from J, with 21 bases between. Germline CDR1 is MNHNS and CDR2 is SASEGT. The length of the CDR3 is 15 residues.